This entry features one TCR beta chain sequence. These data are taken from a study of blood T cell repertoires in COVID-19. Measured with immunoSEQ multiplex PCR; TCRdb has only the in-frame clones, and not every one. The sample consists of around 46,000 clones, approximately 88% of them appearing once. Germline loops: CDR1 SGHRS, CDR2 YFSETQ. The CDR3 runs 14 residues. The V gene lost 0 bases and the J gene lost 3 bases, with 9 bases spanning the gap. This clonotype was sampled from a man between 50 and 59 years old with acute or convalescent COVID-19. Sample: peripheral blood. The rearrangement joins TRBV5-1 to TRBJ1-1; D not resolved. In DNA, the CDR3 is TGCGCCAGCAGCTTGGGCGGGCTGGACACTGAAGCTTTCTTT. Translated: CASSLGGLDTEAFF.